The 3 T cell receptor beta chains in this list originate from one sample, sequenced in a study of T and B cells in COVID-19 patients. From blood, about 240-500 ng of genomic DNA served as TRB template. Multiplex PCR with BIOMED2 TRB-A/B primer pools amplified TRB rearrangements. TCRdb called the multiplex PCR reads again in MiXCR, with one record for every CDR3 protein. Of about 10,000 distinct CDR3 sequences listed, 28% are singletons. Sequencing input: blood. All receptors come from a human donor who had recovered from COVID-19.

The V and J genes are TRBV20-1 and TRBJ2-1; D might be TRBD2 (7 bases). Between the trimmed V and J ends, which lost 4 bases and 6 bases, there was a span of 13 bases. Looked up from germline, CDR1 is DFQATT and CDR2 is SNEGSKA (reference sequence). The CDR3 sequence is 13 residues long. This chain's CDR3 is CSATRGGINEQFF. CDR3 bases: TGCAGTGCTACTAGGGGGGGTATCAATGAGCAGTTCTTC.

The CDR3 loop reads CASSYDRGNYGYTF. The CDR3 DNA follows: TGTGCCAGCAGTTACGACAGGGGGAACTATGGCTACACCTTC. The V and J genes are TRBV6-5 and TRBJ1-2; 9 bases agree with TRBD1. Germline V gene sequence: CDR1 MNHEY, CDR2 SVGAGI. After removal of 2 bases from V and 2 bases from J, the junction contained 0 bases not matched to a gene. This CDR3 is built from 14 residues.

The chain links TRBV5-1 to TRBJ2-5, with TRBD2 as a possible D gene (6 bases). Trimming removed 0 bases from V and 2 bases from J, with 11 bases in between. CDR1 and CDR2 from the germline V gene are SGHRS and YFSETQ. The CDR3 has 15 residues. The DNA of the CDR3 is TGCGCCAGCAGCTTGGCGGAGGGCCCACAAGAGACCCAGTACTTC. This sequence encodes CASSLAEGPQETQYF.